Below are 28 T cell receptor beta chains sequenced from a single sample in a study of CD8 T cells in Susac syndrome (dated by TCRdb to about 2019). The method was the immunoSEQ multiplex PCR assay. RNA was extracted using the RNeasy kit, and roughly 0.45 to 1 microgram was reverse transcribed with random hexamers. In TCRdb, the public reads were trimmed at Q25 with fastp and aligned with MiXCR, with productive beta chains retained. Each entry merges the rows of one CDR3 protein and shows their most common DNA and genes. The sample table shows around 25,000 distinct CDR3 sequences, and over 85% are seen once. The ten largest clones take up 0.63% of the sample. Input material: CD8+ T cells from PBMCs. These receptors all come from a human donor with Susac syndrome.

The V call is TRBV6-5, the J call TRBJ2-4, with D uncertain. With 2 bases removed from V and 0 bases from J, the gap between germline ends came to 14 bases. Germline-derived CDR1 and CDR2 are MNHEY and SVGAGI. This CDR3 has 17 amino acids. The CDR3 DNA reads as TGTGCCAGCAGTTACGGGCAGGTGGAACTAGCCAAAAACATTCAGTACTTC. It translates to CASSYGQVELAKNIQYF.

The V gene is TRBV2, the J gene TRBJ1-5, with 9 bases lining up with TRBD1. The V gene end was trimmed by 0 bases and the J gene end by 4 bases; junction bases not matched to a gene: 7. This CDR3 has 17 amino acids. CDR1 SNHLY and CDR2 FYNNEI come from the germline V gene. The CDR3 spells CASSEAVPGQGNQPQHF. CDR3 nucleotide sequence: TGTGCCAGCAGTGAAGCGGTACCGGGACAGGGTAATCAGCCCCAGCATTTT.

The rearrangement uses TRBV28 and TRBJ1-2, with D maybe TRBD1 (5 bases). CDR1 is MDHEN, CDR2 SYDVKM, per germline. The CDR3 sequence is 17 residues long. Trimming removed 6 bases at V and 4 bases at J, with 24 bases between. This chain's CDR3 is CASSSTSGEGPAYGYTF. The CDR3 DNA reads as TGTGCCAGCAGCTCTACCTCCGGGGAGGGACCGGCCTATGGCTACACCTTC.

V usage is TRBV27 and J usage is TRBJ1-6, with 8 bases identical to TRBD1. With 2 bases clipped from V and 7 bases from J, the junction kept 4 bases outside the gene matches. The CDR3 spans 15 residues. Germline CDR1 is MNHEY and CDR2 is SMNVEV (reference sequence). The CDR3 nucleotides read TGTGCCAGCAGTTTAGACAGGACAGGGAATTCACCCCTCCACTTT. This codes for CASSLDRTGNSPLHF.

V and J are TRBV6-1 and TRBJ1-2; weak D call: TRBD1 (5 bases). The V end lost 6 bases, the J end lost 4 bases, and 18 bases lay between the germline ends. The length of the CDR3 is 15 residues. The germline CDR1 and CDR2 sequences are MNHNS and SASEGT. The CDR3 is CASSALSGGTYGYTF. The CDR3 bases are TGTGCCAGCAGCGCTCTCTCCGGGGGGACCTATGGCTACACCTTC.

The V and J genes are TRBV7-2 and TRBJ2-3; D is unresolved. Germline CDR1 is SGHTA and CDR2 is FQGNSA. This CDR3 comprises 16 residues. Trimming shortened V by 1 base and J by 4 bases, and 15 bases separated the two germline ends. CDR3 amino acids: CASSLVRSTFSDTQYF. In DNA form, the CDR3 reads TGTGCCAGCAGCTTAGTTCGATCCACATTTTCAGATACGCAGTATTTT.

The chain recombines TRBV2 with TRBJ1-5; possibly TRBD1 for D (6 bases). Trimming took 8 bases from V and 0 from J, leaving 17 bases between them. The CDR3 is 16 residues long. The germline CDR1 and CDR2 sequences are SNHLY and FYNNEI. CDR3 in amino acids: CASATQGTYSNQPQHF. Written as DNA, the CDR3 is TGTGCCAGCGCCACCCAGGGGACTTATAGCAATCAGCCCCAGCATTTT.

The chain uses TRBV6-2 or TRBV6-3 and TRBJ1-2; D might be TRBD1 (6 bases). The CDR3 is 13 amino acids. CDR1 and CDR2 (germline): MNHEY, SVGEGT. The V gene lost 6 bases and the J gene lost 4 bases, with 12 bases spanning the gap. DNA for the CDR3: TGTGCCAGCAGCAGACAGGACCTCTATGGCTACACCTTC. Its protein is CASSRQDLYGYTF.

The V call is TRBV6-2 or TRBV6-3, the J call TRBJ2-1; 7 nucleotides agree with TRBD2. The CDR3 is 14 amino acids. The V and J ends lost 4 bases and 0 bases, in that order; junction bases with no gene match: 0. Germline CDR1 reads MNHEY; CDR2 reads SVGEGT. The CDR3: CASSWGGSYNEQFF. The CDR3 nucleotides read TGTGCCAGCAGTTGGGGGGGCTCCTACAATGAGCAGTTCTTC.

The gene calls are TRBV5-4 and TRBJ2-7; D remains unclear. The germline CDR1 and CDR2 sequences are SGHNT and YYREEE (reference sequence). There are 14 residues in the CDR3. V was pared by 2 bases and J by 0 bases, with 9 bases between. CDR3 bases: TGTGCCAGCAGCTTAAAGGGCAGCTCCTACGAGCAGTACTTC. This codes for CASSLKGSSYEQYF.

The chain links TRBV28 to TRBJ1-1; 7 positions agree with TRBD1. V was pared by 2 bases and J by 6 bases, with 3 bases of the junction left unmatched. Germline V gives CDR1 MDHEN, CDR2 SYDVKM. The CDR3 runs 13 residues. The CDR3 DNA follows: TGTGCCAGCAGTTTACAGGGGGTATCTGAAGCTTTCTTT. Protein product: CASSLQGVSEAFF.

V and J are TRBV3-1 and TRBJ1-2; D unclear. Germline V CDR1 and CDR2: LGHDT, YNNKEL (reference sequence). The CDR3 runs 14 residues. V was shortened by 0 bases and J by 8 bases, with 13 bases between the two germline ends. Here the CDR3 reads CASSQDIGLEGYTF. The DNA of the CDR3 is TGTGCCAGCAGCCAAGATATAGGACTTGAAGGCTACACCTTC.

This sequence joins TRBV28 and TRBJ1-6; TRBD1 might be the D (5 bases). Germline values: CDR1 MDHEN, CDR2 SYDVKM. The CDR3 is 13 residues long. Trimming took off 10 bases at V and 14 bases at J, with 21 bases between the two ends. CDR3 amino acids: CAIAGPRMFTLHF. In nucleotides, the CDR3 is TGTGCCATCGCGGGACCCCGGATGTTTACCCTCCACTTT.

This clonotype appeared a single time. The V call is TRBV6-5, the J call TRBJ2-7; D gene ambiguous. The CDR3 covers 11 residues. Trimming left V 6 bases short and J 5 bases short, with 8 bases between. Per the germline V gene, CDR1 is MNHEY and CDR2 is SVGAGI. The CDR3 spells CASSTVNEQYF. CDR3 in DNA: TGTGCCAGCAGCACTGTAAACGAGCAGTACTTC.

The rearrangement links TRBV7-9 to TRBJ2-7, with D maybe TRBD1 (7 bases). The CDR3 has 17 residues. From germline, CDR1 is SEHNR and CDR2 FQNEAQ (reference sequence). Trimming removed 4 bases from V and 6 bases from J, with 25 bases in between. The CDR3 region has the DNA TGTGCCAGCAGCTCCTCATTCGACAGGGAAGTCGGGAGCGAGCAGTACTTC. It codes for CASSSSFDREVGSEQYF.

The chain couples TRBV6-2 or TRBV6-3 to TRBJ2-7, with TRBD2 matching 8 bases. The CDR3 extends over 14 amino acids. Germline CDR1 MNHEY, CDR2 SVGEGT. V was clipped by 7 bases and J by 5 bases; unmatched bases: 10. The CDR3 nucleotides read TGTGCCAGCACGGGACGACTAGCGCCTGACGAGCAGTACTTC. It specifies CASTGRLAPDEQYF.

The V and J genes are TRBV9 and TRBJ1-1; TRBD1 matches at 8 bases. V shed 3 bases, J shed 1 base, and the junction held 2 bases outside the gene matches. The CDR3 is 14 residues long. The germline V gene has CDR1 SGDLS and CDR2 YYNGEE. The CDR3 DNA reads as TGTGCCAGCAGCGCCGGGACAGGGAACACTGAAGCTTTCTTT. It specifies CASSAGTGNTEAFF. Using reference TRBV9 and TRBJ1-1 for the parts outside the CDR3, the full variable domain is DSGVTQTPKHLITATGQRVTLRCSPRSGDLSVYWYQQSLDQGLQFLIQYYNGEERAKGNILERFSAQQFPDLHSELNLSSLELGDSALYFCASSAGTGNTEAFFGQGTRLTVV.

V is TRBV3-1 and J is TRBJ2-6; D is unresolved. The V end lost 0 bases, the J end lost 0 bases, and 9 bases lay between the germline ends. Germline lookup yields CDR1 LGHDT and CDR2 YNNKEL (reference sequence). This CDR3 has 17 amino acids. CDR3 residues: CASSQDRSTSGANVLTF. CDR3 nucleotide sequence: TGTGCCAGCAGCCAAGATAGGTCGACCTCTGGGGCCAACGTCCTGACTTTC.

This clonotype was observed once. The chain links TRBV11-3 to TRBJ2-1; TRBD2 aligns across 12 bases. This CDR3 contains 17 residues. Trimming took 4 bases from V and 3 from J; bases not matched to a gene: 7. From germline, CDR1 is SGHNT and CDR2 YENEEA. Written as DNA, the CDR3 is TGTGCCAGCAGCTCTAGCGGGGGGGGAGTCCTCTACAATGAGCAGTTCTTC. Its translation is CASSSSGGGVLYNEQFF. The whole variable domain, remainder taken from reference TRBV11-3 and TRBJ2-1, is EAGVVQSPRYKIIEKKQPVAFWCNPISGHNTLYWYLQNLGQGPELLIRYENEEAVDDSQLPKDRFSAERLKGVDSTLKIQPAELGDSAVYLCASSSSGGGVLYNEQFFGPGTRLTVL.

The rearrangement uses TRBV7-9 and TRBJ2-7; tentative D call: TRBD1 (6 bases). The CDR3 is 14 amino acids. The germline V and J ends were trimmed by 5 bases and 7 bases, with 18 bases remaining between them. The germline CDR1 and CDR2 sequences are SEHNR and FQNEAQ (reference sequence). CDR3 nucleotide sequence: TGTGCCAGCAGCCCAGTACAGGGTCTGGGAGAGCAGTACTTC. Translated: CASSPVQGLGEQYF.

V usage is TRBV5-4 and J usage is TRBJ1-1, with TRBD1 matching over 10 bases. The trim removed 6 bases at V and 2 bases at J, leaving 4 bases unmatched. The CDR3 sequence is 14 residues long. From germline, CDR1 is SGHNT and CDR2 YYREEE (reference sequence). CDR3 DNA: TGTGCCAGCATCGGGACAGGGGAAAACACTGAAGCTTTCTTT. Translated, it gives CASIGTGENTEAFF. Using reference TRBV5-4 and TRBJ1-1 for the parts outside the CDR3, the full variable domain is ETGVTQSPTHLIKTRGQQVTLRCSSQSGHNTVSWYQQALGQGPQFIFQYYREEENGRGNFPPRFSGLQFPNYSSELNVNALELDDSALYLCASIGTGENTEAFFGQGTRLTVV.

The chain uses TRBV9 and TRBJ2-1; TRBD2 matches 10 bases. V shed 1 base, J shed 10 bases, and the junction held 8 bases outside the gene matches. The CDR3 has 15 residues. CDR1 SGDLS and CDR2 YYNGEE come from the germline V gene. CDR3 nucleotide sequence: TGTGCCAGCAGCGTATGGAGCGGGGGGGCCCGGGAGCAGTTCTTC. It codes for CASSVWSGGAREQFF.

CDR3 coding DNA: TGTGCCAGCAGCTTGGACAGACAGGCCTCTAATGAAAAACTGTTTTTT. This gives the protein CASSLDRQASNEKLFF. This sequence joins TRBV5-6 and TRBJ1-4, with D perhaps TRBD1 (6 bases). V shed 0 bases and J shed 3 bases, with 12 bases lying between them. Germline V gene sequence: CDR1 SGHDT, CDR2 YYEEEE. CDR3 length: 16 amino acids. Using reference TRBV5-6 and TRBJ1-4 for the parts outside the CDR3, the full variable domain is DAGVTQSPTHLIKTRGQQVTLRCSPKSGHDTVSWYQQALGQGPQFIFQYYEEEERQRGNFPDRFSGHQFPNYSSELNVNALLLGDSALYLCASSLDRQASNEKLFFGSGTQLSVL.

The genes are TRBV6-4 and TRBJ2-1; TRBD1 might be the D (5 bases). This CDR3 is built from 13 residues. Trimming shortened V by 0 bases and J by 5 bases, and 5 bases separated the two germline ends. Germline CDR1 is MRHNA and CDR2 is SNTAGT. DNA of the CDR3: TGTGCCAGCAGTGACTCGGACAACAATGAGCAGTTCTTC. It is translated as CASSDSDNNEQFF.

V gene TRBV29-1 combines with J gene TRBJ2-1, with a tentative D call TRBD1 (6 bases). Per the germline V gene, CDR1 is SQVTM and CDR2 is ANQGSEA. The V and J ends lost 0 bases and 10 bases respectively, with 13 bases between them. The CDR3 has 13 amino acids. The CDR3 spells CSVEDQQGYEQFF. CDR3 DNA sequence: TGCAGCGTTGAAGACCAACAGGGATACGAGCAGTTCTTC.

The chain combines TRBV14 with TRBJ2-3, with TRBD2 matching over 9 bases. The V gene's germline CDR1 is SGHDN and CDR2 FVKESK. After removal of 4 bases from V and 4 bases from J, the junction contained 9 bases not matched to a gene. The CDR3 covers 16 residues. CDR3 protein: CASSPAGTSPPDTQYF. For the CDR3, the DNA is TGTGCCAGCAGCCCCGCCGGGACTAGCCCCCCAGATACGCAGTATTTT.

This chain joins TRBV7-9 and TRBJ1-2, with 8 bases lining up with TRBD1. The V segment lost 4 bases and the J segment 6 bases; nucleotides outside the gene matches: 7. The CDR3 has 14 residues. CDR1 SEHNR and CDR2 FQNEAQ come from the germline V gene (reference sequence). CDR3 nucleotides: TGTGCCAGCAGCTCCCAGGGGGCCTTCGATGGCTACACCTTC. Its protein product is CASSSQGAFDGYTF.

The V and J genes are TRBV20-1 and TRBJ2-5; TRBD1 agrees at 10 bases. The germline gives CDR1 DFQATT, CDR2 SNEGSKA (reference sequence). This CDR3 comprises 15 residues. V was pared by 1 base and J by 3 bases, with 5 bases of the junction left unmatched. The CDR3: CSARAIGTGEETQYF. CDR3 sequence (DNA): TGCAGTGCTAGAGCCATCGGGACAGGGGAAGAGACCCAGTACTTC.